This TCR beta chain is from a study of a mutant IDH1 vaccine in newly diagnosed glioma. Study-wide context: Treated patients showed a male proportion of approximately 62%, a female proportion of around 40%, and a mean age of 40.4 years.

Findings and limits, study-wide: Among patients, around 93% showed immune responses induced by the vaccine.

Measured with immunoSEQ multiplex PCR; TCRdb has only the in-frame clones, and not every one. The table lists around 42,000 clones, around 85% of them singletons. Comment on this clone: Antigen specificity is unknown.

Time point defined: week 5, during vaccination. Topical imiquimod was applied with each vaccine dose, which held 300 ug of mutant IDH1 20-mer peptide. Sequences were derived from PBMCs, sampled from a glioma patient whose treatment included an IDH1 peptide vaccine. The TCR originated in a middle-aged man with glioma.

The CDR3 loop is CASSNDFQTPGGGYTF. Here the CDR3 DNA reads TGTGCCAGCAGCAACGATTTTCAAACGCCCGGCGGGGGCTACACCTTC. This chain connects TRBV21-1 to TRBJ1-2. TRBV21-1 is noted as a pseudogene. The CDR3 consists of 16 residues.